This T cell receptor (beta chain) is drawn from a study of T cells in Graves' hyperthyroidism and ophthalmopathy. Overall study results and limits: Before onset, by a median of approximately 5.9 months, the model predicted ophthalmopathy. A model built on 13 V-J features separated ophthalmopathy from stable hyperthyroidism.

CDR3 length: 12 amino acids. Germline V gives CDR1 SGHTA, CDR2 FQGNSA. The V end was cut by 5 bases, the J end by 10 bases, with 13 bases between. Amplification yielded TCR beta CDR3 regions, with RNA transcripts as the source. HTBI primers were used for first-round RT-PCR of the TCR CDR3. TCRdb ran MiXCR on the multiplex PCR reads and lists one entry per CDR3 protein. The sample lists approximately 600,000 distinct CDR3 sequences, around 21% occurring once. Clinical symptoms, serum thyroxine, TRAb, thyroid ultrasound and orbital computed tomography established diagnosis. Note on this clonotype: Antigen: not known.

The V call is TRBV7-2, the J call TRBJ2-3; D possibly corresponds to TRBD1 (6 bases). This receptor was identified in a young man with Graves' ophthalmopathy. The source material was blood. CDR3 region: CASSLGRGSQYF. The CDR3, as DNA: TGTGCCAGCAGCCTCGGCAGGGGTTCGCAGTATTTT.